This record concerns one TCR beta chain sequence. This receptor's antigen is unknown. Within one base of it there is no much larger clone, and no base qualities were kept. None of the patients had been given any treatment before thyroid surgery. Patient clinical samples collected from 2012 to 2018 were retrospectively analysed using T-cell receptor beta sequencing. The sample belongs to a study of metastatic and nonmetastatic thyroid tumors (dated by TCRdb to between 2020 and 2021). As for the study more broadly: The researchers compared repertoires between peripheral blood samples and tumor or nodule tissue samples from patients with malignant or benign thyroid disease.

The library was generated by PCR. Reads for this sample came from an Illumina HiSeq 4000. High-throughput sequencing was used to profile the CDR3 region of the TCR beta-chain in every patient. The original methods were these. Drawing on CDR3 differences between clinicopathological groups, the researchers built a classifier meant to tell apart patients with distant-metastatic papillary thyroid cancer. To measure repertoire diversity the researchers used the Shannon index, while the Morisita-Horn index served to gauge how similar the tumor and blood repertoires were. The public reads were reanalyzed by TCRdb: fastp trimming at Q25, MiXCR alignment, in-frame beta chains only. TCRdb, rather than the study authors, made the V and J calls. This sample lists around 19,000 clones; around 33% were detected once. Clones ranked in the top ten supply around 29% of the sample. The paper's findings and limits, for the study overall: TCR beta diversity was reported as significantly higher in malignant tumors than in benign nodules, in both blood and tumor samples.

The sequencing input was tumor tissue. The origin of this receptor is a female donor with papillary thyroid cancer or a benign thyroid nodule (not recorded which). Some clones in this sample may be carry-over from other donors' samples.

The DNA is TGCGCCAGCAGCTTGGACCAGACTAGGGATACGCAGTATTTT. This is translated as CASSLDQTRDTQYF. The sequence links TRBV5-1 to TRBJ2-3; a weak D assignment points to TRBD2 (6 bases agree). CDR1 and CDR2, looked up from the germline V gene, are SGHRS and YFSETQ. V is reduced by 0 bases and J by 6 bases, leaving a spacing of 11 bases between them. Spanning cysteine to phenylalanine, the CDR3 consists of 14 amino acids. Kept here is only the CDR3 DNA, which spans 42 bases and is read in frame from base 1.